This T cell receptor beta chain was obtained from a study of blood T cell repertoires in COVID-19. J gave up 3 bases and V 6 bases, and 6 bases lay outside the gene matches. CDR1 and CDR2 (germline): SNHLY, FYNNEI. This CDR3 is 15 amino acids long. Per the original methods: Reference gene primer amplification gave estimated nucleated cell counts. TCRdb's copy holds only in-frame clones and misses some; the assay was immunoSEQ multiplex PCR. The V and J calls and clone size come from that table; D and trimming were worked out from the DNA. This sample has 73,000 or so clones, with around 70% found just once.

The sequence was collected from a man aged 55 to 70 with acute or convalescent COVID-19. The sample comprised peripheral blood. The chain uses TRBV2 and TRBJ2-5, with 11 bases matching TRBD2. CDR3 loop: CASRDTSGGEETQYF. The CDR3 bases are TGTGCCAGCAGAGATACTAGCGGGGGAGAAGAGACCCAGTACTTC.